What follows are 3 T cell receptor beta chains derived from one specimen sequenced in a study of shared clonotypes between healthy human individuals. TCRdb keeps only in-frame clones here, not all; method: immunoSEQ multiplex PCR. There are millions of clones in the sample; approximately 94% occur only once, and roughly 1.1% lies in the top ten. Positively selected for CCR7, the CD45RO-negative cells used as naive CD8 cells excluded terminally differentiated effector memory CD45RA+ cells. Sequenced sample: naive CD8+ T cells sorted from blood. Source of these receptors: a man aged 18 to 29 in good health.

The rearrangement uses TRBV25-1 and TRBJ1-2, with D maybe TRBD1 (5 bases). This CDR3 has 14 amino acids. Germline V gene sequence: CDR1 MGHDK, CDR2 SYGVNS. V shed 2 bases and J shed 4 bases, with 11 bases lying between them. The CDR3 coding sequence is TGTGCCAGCAGTGAAAACGGGGCCCTCTATGGCTACACCTTC. It codes for CASSENGALYGYTF.

This chain joins TRBV5-1 and TRBJ1-2; 9 bases are a match to TRBD1. V dropped 4 bases and J dropped 8; count of bases not matched to a gene: 12. Germline V lookup: CDR1 SGHRS, CDR2 YFSETQ. The CDR3 sequence is 15 residues long. The CDR3 sequence: CASSPGTGNGRGYTF. CDR3 bases: TGCGCCAGCAGCCCTGGGACAGGGAATGGTCGGGGCTACACCTTC. The whole variable domain, filled in from reference TRBV5-1 and TRBJ1-2, reads KAGVTQTPRYLIKTRGQQVTLSCSPISGHRSVSWYQQTPGQGLQFLFEYFSETQRNKGNFPGRFSGRQFSNSRSEMNVSTLELGDSALYLCASSPGTGNGRGYTFGSGTRLTVV.

This clone was counted a single time. The rearrangement uses TRBV7-9 and TRBJ2-5, with 11 bases identical to TRBD1. Germline CDR1 and CDR2: SEHNR and FQNEAQ (reference sequence). J gave up 5 bases and V 3 bases, and 14 bases lay outside the gene matches. The CDR3 consists of 18 residues. The CDR3 DNA is TGTGCCAGCAGCTTCGGTTTTGGGACAGGGGGAGGTAGGGAGACCCAGTACTTC. It yields the protein CASSFGFGTGGGRETQYF.